What follows are 23 T cell receptor beta chains derived from one specimen sequenced in a study of PD-1 blockade in classical Hodgkin lymphoma. Every single patient, without exception, relapsed after autologous stem cell transplantation, and brentuximab vedotin exposure varied. The assay was immunoSEQ multiplex PCR, and TCRdb's table has in-frame clones only and misses some. The sample has around 58,000 clones; under 95% are singletons. The input for sequencing was peripheral blood mononuclear cells (PBMCs), taken at baseline. All receptors come from a human donor with classical Hodgkin lymphoma.

J is TRBJ2-1 and V is TRBV5-6; TRBD2 is a possible D gene (6 bases). CDR1 is SGHDT, CDR2 YYEEEE, per germline. The CDR3 runs to 12 residues. The V end lost 0 bases, the J end lost 10 bases, and 8 bases lay between the germline ends. In DNA, the CDR3 is TGTGCCAGCAGCTTGGGGGGAGGCGAGCAGTTCTTC. Protein sequence: CASSLGGGEQFF.

CDR3 bases: TGTGCCAGCAGCTTACTAACAGGGACCGGGGAGCTGTTTTTT. It encodes CASSLLTGTGELFF. This rearrangement joins TRBV11-2 to TRBJ2-2, with D possibly matching TRBD1 (6 bases). The germline V and J ends were trimmed by 2 bases and 5 bases, with 9 bases remaining between them. CDR3 length: 14 residues. Germline CDR1 reads SGHAT; CDR2 reads FQNNGV.

The rearrangement links TRBV4-1 to TRBJ2-7; 8 bases are a match to TRBD1. The germline V gene encodes CDR1 MGHRA and CDR2 YSYEKL. CDR3 length equals 15 residues. J gave up 0 bases and V 4 bases, and 5 bases lay outside the gene matches. The CDR3 loop reads CASSPGQGTSYEQYF. CDR3 DNA sequence: TGCGCCAGCAGCCCAGGACAGGGTACCTCCTACGAGCAGTACTTC.

The chain employs TRBV11-1 and TRBJ2-3; 7 bases fit TRBD2. The CDR3 loop spans 15 amino acids. Germline CDR1 reads SGHAT; CDR2 reads FQDESV (reference sequence). V dropped 6 bases and J dropped 2; count of bases not matched to a gene: 8. CDR3 residues: CASRKKRENTDTQYF. Here the CDR3 DNA reads TGTGCCAGCAGAAAGAAGCGGGAAAACACAGATACGCAGTATTTT.

J is TRBJ2-7 and V is TRBV6-5; D is unclear. The CDR3 runs to 11 residues. The germline V and J ends were trimmed by 7 bases and 4 bases, with 8 bases remaining between them. The germline gives CDR1 MNHEY, CDR2 SVGAGI. CDR3 in amino acids: CASTSAYEQYF. The CDR3 DNA sequence: TGTGCCAGCACCTCAGCTTACGAGCAGTACTTC.

V and J are TRBV5-6 and TRBJ2-7; D possibly corresponds to TRBD2 (6 bases). Per the germline V gene, CDR1 is SGHDT and CDR2 is YYEEEE. The germline V and J ends were trimmed by 0 bases and 0 bases, with 13 bases remaining between them. This CDR3 has 16 residues. In DNA, the CDR3 is TGTGCCAGCAGCTTGGACAGGTGGCGGGGCTCCTACGAGCAGTACTTC. This encodes CASSLDRWRGSYEQYF.

The rearrangement links TRBV29-1 to TRBJ2-3; 7 bases align to TRBD1. Germline CDR1 and CDR2: SQVTM and ANQGSEA. The CDR3 is 14 amino acids. The V segment lost 7 bases and the J segment 4 bases; nucleotides outside the gene matches: 11. The CDR3 region is CSGRDRPESDTQYF. The CDR3 nucleotides are TGCAGCGGAAGGGACAGACCGGAGTCAGATACGCAGTATTTT.

The chain couples TRBV28 to TRBJ2-7, with 12 bases that match TRBD2. The trim removed 6 bases at V and 6 bases at J, leaving 9 bases unmatched. Germline CDR1 reads MDHEN; CDR2 reads SYDVKM. The CDR3 covers 15 residues. This chain's CDR3 is CASSKTSGSLPEQYF. In nucleotides, the CDR3 is TGTGCCAGCAGCAAGACTAGCGGGAGTCTGCCCGAGCAGTACTTC.

The genes are TRBV11-2 and TRBJ2-1, with D maybe TRBD1 (6 bases). This CDR3 is 16 amino acids long. V shed 6 bases and J shed 4 bases, with 19 bases lying between them. Germline V lookup: CDR1 SGHAT, CDR2 FQNNGV. The CDR3 sequence: CASSSYRTENYNEQFF. For the CDR3, the DNA is TGTGCCAGCAGTTCCTATCGGACAGAGAATTACAATGAGCAGTTCTTC.

There are a few counts of this clone. The chain couples TRBV7-9 to TRBJ1-2, with D uncertain. This CDR3 comprises 14 residues. Trimming stripped 0 bases from V and 2 bases from J, with 7 bases between. Germline V gene lookup returns CDR1 SEHNR and CDR2 FQNEAQ (reference sequence). The CDR3 DNA is TGTGCCAGCAGCTTAGCCCTGGAGAACTATGGCTACACCTTC. Translated, it gives CASSLALENYGYTF.

The chain links TRBV15 to TRBJ2-2; D gene unclear. The CDR3 covers 12 residues. Germline V lookup: CDR1 LNHNV, CDR2 YYDKDF (reference sequence). Trimming took 5 bases from V and 4 from J, leaving 5 bases between them. The CDR3 loop is CATSPTTGELFF. The DNA for the CDR3 is TGTGCCACCAGCCCTACCACCGGGGAGCTGTTTTTT.

This clone was observed a few times. The rearrangement uses TRBV14 and TRBJ2-7; D not resolved. V lost 1 base and J lost 7, with 8 bases in between. The CDR3 sequence is 12 residues long. Per the germline V gene, CDR1 is SGHDN and CDR2 is FVKESK. CDR3 loop: CASSQGYGEQYF. The CDR3 nucleotides are TGTGCCAGCAGCCAAGGGTACGGGGAGCAGTACTTC.

CDR3 DNA sequence: TGTGCCAGCAGTCCTGGACAGGGGGCGGAGACCCAGTACTTC. Translating it yields CASSPGQGAETQYF. The chain links TRBV6-5 to TRBJ2-5; 11 bases fit TRBD1. Per germline, CDR1 MNHEY and CDR2 SVGAGI. This CDR3 spans 14 amino acids. V trimming: 5 bases; J trimming: 5 bases; junction bases outside the gene matches: 4.

The CDR3 here is CASSLDRQNYNEQFF. In DNA, the CDR3 is TGTGCCAGCAGTTTAGATCGACAGAACTACAATGAGCAGTTCTTC. This chain connects TRBV27 to TRBJ2-1; tentative D call: TRBD1 (5 bases). The V gene's germline CDR1 is MNHEY and CDR2 SMNVEV (reference sequence). This CDR3 spans 15 amino acids. Between the trimmed V and J ends, which lost 2 bases and 3 bases, there was a span of 11 bases.

This sequence joins TRBV28 and TRBJ1-6; D not certain. In germline, CDR1 is MDHEN, CDR2 SYDVKM. The CDR3 loop spans 16 amino acids. With 0 bases removed from V and 3 bases from J, the gap between germline ends came to 9 bases. In nucleotides, the CDR3 is TGTGCCAGCAGTTTATGGGGTCAGCTCTATAATTCACCCCTCCACTTT. Translated: CASSLWGQLYNSPLHF.

V and J are TRBV6-5 and TRBJ2-3, with D hard to call. The CDR3 has 12 amino acids. Germline V lookup: CDR1 MNHEY, CDR2 SVGAGI. Trimming left V 8 bases short and J 4 bases short, with 10 bases between. CDR3 bases: TGTGCCAGCCGGGCGGCGGCAGATACGCAGTATTTT. This codes for CASRAAADTQYF.

The chain links TRBV27 to TRBJ1-6; TRBD1 matches 8 bases. The CDR3 consists of 13 residues. V shed 6 bases, J shed 10 bases, and the junction held 5 bases outside the gene matches. Germline CDR1 reads MNHEY; CDR2 reads SMNVEV (reference sequence). The CDR3 DNA follows: TGTGCCAGCAGGTGGACAGGGCAGTCACCCCTCCACTTT. Its translation is CASRWTGQSPLHF.

V gene TRBV6-5 combines with J gene TRBJ2-5, with D unresolved. Trimming pared 0 bases from V and 4 bases from J, leaving 9 bases between. The CDR3 totals 14 residues. CDR1 is MNHEY, CDR2 SVGAGI, per germline. The CDR3 region is CASSYSMGGETQYF. In DNA, the CDR3 is TGTGCCAGCAGTTACTCGATGGGTGGAGAGACCCAGTACTTC.

The rearrangement uses TRBV6-1 and TRBJ1-1; no definite D call. Germline lookup yields CDR1 MNHNS and CDR2 SASEGT. The CDR3 sequence is 11 residues long. V dropped 6 bases and J dropped 2 bases, with 4 bases sitting between them. This CDR3 reads CASSENTEAFF. The DNA of the CDR3 is TGTGCCAGCAGCGAAAACACTGAAGCTTTCTTT.

The chain joins TRBV19 to TRBJ2-1; 13 bases match TRBD2. V dropped 4 bases and J dropped 4; count of bases not matched to a gene: 7. In germline, CDR1 is LNHDA, CDR2 SQIVND (reference sequence). The CDR3 extends over 17 amino acids. The CDR3 sequence: CASSTAGTSGVYNEQFF. DNA for the CDR3: TGTGCCAGTAGTACCGCAGGGACTAGCGGGGTGTACAATGAGCAGTTCTTC.

The rearrangement uses TRBV21-1 and TRBJ1-6. TRBV21-1 is given as a pseudogene. The CDR3 length is 18 residues. Written as DNA, the CDR3 is TGTGCCAGCAGCCCGATTTACTCGGGGGCCCAATATAATTCACCCCTCCACTTT. Translating it yields CASSPIYSGAQYNSPLHF.

This chain links TRBV6-5 with TRBJ1-6; D might be TRBD1 (5 bases). Trimming pared 7 bases from V and 6 bases from J, leaving 16 bases between. The germline V gene encodes CDR1 MNHEY and CDR2 SVGAGI. The CDR3 length is 15 residues. The CDR3, as DNA: TGTGCCAGCACCATGGGAACAGGTTTTAATTCACCCCTCCACTTT. Translating gives CASTMGTGFNSPLHF.

This clone was counted a single time. The chain employs TRBV19 and TRBJ1-2, with D unclear. The CDR3 consists of 17 residues. Germline V lookup: CDR1 LNHDA, CDR2 SQIVND (reference sequence). Trimming stripped 7 bases from V and 2 bases from J, with 23 bases between. This CDR3 reads CASTPRLGFDLNYGYTF. The CDR3 coding sequence is TGTGCCAGTACCCCTCGTTTAGGGTTCGATTTGAACTATGGCTACACCTTC. Based on the CDR3 plus reference TRBV19 and TRBJ1-2, the full variable domain is DGGITQSPKYLFRKEGQNVTLSCEQNLNHDAMYWYRQDPGQGLRLIYYSQIVNDFQKGDIAEGYSVSREKKESFPLTVTSAQKNPTAFYLCASTPRLGFDLNYGYTFGSGTRLTVV.